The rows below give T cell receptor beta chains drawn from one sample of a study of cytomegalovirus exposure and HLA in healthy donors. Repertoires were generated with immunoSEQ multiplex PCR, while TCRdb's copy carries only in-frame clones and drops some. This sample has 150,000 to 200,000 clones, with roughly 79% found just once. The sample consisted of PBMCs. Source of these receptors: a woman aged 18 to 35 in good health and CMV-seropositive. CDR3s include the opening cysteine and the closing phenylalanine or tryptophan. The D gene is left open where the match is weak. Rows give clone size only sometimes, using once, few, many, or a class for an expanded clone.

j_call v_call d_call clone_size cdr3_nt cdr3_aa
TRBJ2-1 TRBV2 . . TGTGCCAGCAGTGATCACCAGCCCTACTATCTAGAACTGTCCAATGAGCAGTTCTTC CASSDHQPYYLELSNEQFF
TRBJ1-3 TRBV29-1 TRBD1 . TGCAGCGTTGTAGGCGGCACGACAGGGTTTGGAAACACCATATATTTT CSVVGGTTGFGNTIYF
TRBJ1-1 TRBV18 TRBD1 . TGTGCCAGCTCACCATGGGACAGGGGCACTGAAGCTTTCTTT CASSPWDRGTEAFF
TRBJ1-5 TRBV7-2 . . TGTGCCAGCAGCTTAGGGGGCAGGGCCAGGGGGCCCCAGCATTTT CASSLGGRARGPQHF
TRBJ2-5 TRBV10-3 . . TGTGCCATCGGAGAAGAGACCCAGTACTTC CAIGEETQYF
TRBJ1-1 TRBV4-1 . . TGCGCCAGCAGCCTACCCGAGCTGATGAACACTGAAGCTTTCTTT CASSLPELMNTEAFF
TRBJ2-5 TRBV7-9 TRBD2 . TGTGCCAGCAGCTTGGACGGGGGGGGACGAGGGACCCAGTACTTC CASSLDGGGRGTQYF
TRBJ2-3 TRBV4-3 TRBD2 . TGCGCCAGCAGCCAAGATTACGGTCGGGCTAGCGGGGGGGCGGATACGCAGTATTTT CASSQDYGRASGGADTQYF
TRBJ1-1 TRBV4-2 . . TGTGCCAGCAGCCAAGATGCGGGGGAGAACACTGAGGCTTTCTTT CASSQDAGENTEAFF
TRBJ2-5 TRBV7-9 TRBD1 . TGTGCCAGCAGCCCGACAGGGGGCGGGGGAGAGACCCAGTACTTC CASSPTGGGGETQYF
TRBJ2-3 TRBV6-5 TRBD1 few TGTGCCAGCAGTCCTCAGGGGGACGCCACAGATACGCAGTATTTT CASSPQGDATDTQYF
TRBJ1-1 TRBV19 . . TGTGCCAGTACCGCGCGGGCGGGGGGCGGATCGGAAGCTTTCTTT CASTARAGGGSEAFF
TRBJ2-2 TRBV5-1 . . TGCGCCAGCAGCTTGGGGCCCGGGGAGCTGTTTTTT CASSLGPGELFF
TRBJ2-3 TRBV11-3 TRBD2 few TGTGCCAGCAGCTTAGGTCGACTAGCGGGAGATACGCAGTATTTT CASSLGRLAGDTQYF
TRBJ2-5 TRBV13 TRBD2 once TGTGCCAGCAGCCCTCCGGGACTAGCACAAGAGACCCAGTACTTC CASSPPGLAQETQYF
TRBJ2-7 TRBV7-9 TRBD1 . TGTGCCAGCAGCTCCGGGACAGGGCTCCACGAGCAGTACTTC CASSSGTGLHEQYF
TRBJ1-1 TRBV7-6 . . TGTGCCAGCAGCTTAGCTGTAGGCGGTGGCACTGAAGCTTTCTTT CASSLAVGGGTEAFF
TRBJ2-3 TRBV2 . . TGTGCCAGCAGTGTTAGTCTCACAGATACGCAGTATTTT CASSVSLTDTQYF
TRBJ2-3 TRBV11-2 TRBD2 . TGTGCCAGCAGCCCCACCGGGACTAGTTTTCCATCGCAGTATTTT CASSPTGTSFPSQYF
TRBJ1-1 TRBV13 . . TGTGCCAGCAGCTTAGCCGGGGGGCAGTGGAACACTGAAGCTTTCTTT CASSLAGGQWNTEAFF
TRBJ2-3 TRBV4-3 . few TGCGCCAGCAGCCAAGGCTTGAGAACTGGCGGGGGCACAGATACGCAGTATTTT CASSQGLRTGGGTDTQYF
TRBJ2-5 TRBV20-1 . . TGCAGTGGGGGAGCAGAGACCCAGTACTTC CSGGAETQYF
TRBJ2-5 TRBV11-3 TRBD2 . TGTGCCAGCAGGAGGACTAGCGGAGAGACCCAGTACTTC CASRRTSGETQYF
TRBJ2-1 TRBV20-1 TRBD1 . TGCAGTGCCGGTCCGGGACAGTCGAAGTTCTTC CSAGPGQSKFF
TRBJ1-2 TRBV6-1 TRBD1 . TGTGCCAGCAGGCCCGGACAGGGAGGGGGGGGTGGCTACACCTTC CASRPGQGGGGGYTF
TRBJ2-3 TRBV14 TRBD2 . TGTGCCAGCAGCCACCGACTAGCGGGCAGGACAGATACGCAGTATTTT CASSHRLAGRTDTQYF
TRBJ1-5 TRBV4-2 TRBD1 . TGTGCCAGCAGCCTAGGGGACAGGAGCAATCAGCCCCAGCATTTT CASSLGDRSNQPQHF
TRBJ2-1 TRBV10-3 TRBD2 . TGTGCCATCAGTGAGAGACTAGCCGGTGAGCAGTTCTTC CAISERLAGEQFF
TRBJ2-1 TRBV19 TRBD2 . TGTGCCAGTAGTAGAGGACTAGCGGGGGGCCCCGGGTTCAATGAGCAGTTCTTC CASSRGLAGGPGFNEQFF
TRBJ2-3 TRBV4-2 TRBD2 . TGTGCCAGCAGCCCCTCTGTGTGGCGGGGGGCCCCACCAGATACGCAGTATTTT CASSPSVWRGAPPDTQYF